Following are 11 T cell receptor beta chains from one sample sequenced in a study of cytomegalovirus exposure and HLA in healthy donors. 60 Vbeta and 13 Jbeta primers were used in PCR. Measured with immunoSEQ multiplex PCR; TCRdb has only the in-frame clones, and not every one. The sample gives about 130,000 clones, approximately 87% of which show up once; over 15% is in the top ten. Sequenced input: PBMCs. The receptors were gathered from a man aged 18 to 30 in good health and CMV-seropositive.

The chain combines TRBV18 with TRBJ1-1; 7 nucleotides align to TRBD1. Germline V gives CDR1 KGHSH, CDR2 LQKENI. The CDR3 has 14 residues. V was clipped by 6 bases and J by 2 bases; unmatched bases: 6. The chain's CDR3 is CASSPGTDNTEAFF. The CDR3 DNA sequence: TGTGCCAGCTCGCCCGGGACAGACAACACTGAAGCTTTCTTT.

The chain has TRBV30 and TRBJ1-5; D is possibly TRBD1 (5 bases). Per the germline V gene, CDR1 is GTSNPN and CDR2 is SVGIG (reference sequence). V lost 0 bases and J 1 base, leaving 10 bases between the germline ends. This CDR3 has 15 residues. CDR3 sequence: CAWSVLGGSNQPQHF. The CDR3 region has the DNA TGTGCCTGGAGTGTACTCGGGGGAAGCAATCAGCCCCAGCATTTT.

This rearrangement joins TRBV19 to TRBJ2-7; D is ambiguous. The CDR3 totals 15 residues. V was pared by 2 bases and J by 2 bases, with 13 bases between. Germline CDR1 reads LNHDA; CDR2 reads SQIVND (reference sequence). CDR3 nucleotides: TGTGCCAGTAGTATAAGTGGAGCACCCACCTACGAGCAGTACTTC. Residues: CASSISGAPTYEQYF.

This chain uses TRBV5-1 with TRBJ1-3, with D perhaps matching TRBD1 (6 bases). Trimming removed 4 bases at V and 1 base at J, with 9 bases between. Germline CDR1 reads SGHRS; CDR2 reads YFSETQ. This CDR3 comprises 14 residues. CDR3 in amino acids: CASSLTGSGNTIYF. CDR3 DNA: TGCGCCAGCAGCCTAACAGGGTCTGGAAACACCATATATTTT.

This clone was detected a few times. The chain uses TRBV9 and TRBJ1-1; no definite D call. CDR1 SGDLS and CDR2 YYNGEE come from the germline V gene. V was trimmed by 0 bases and J by 10 bases, leaving 4 bases between them. The CDR3 covers 10 residues. CDR3 protein: CASSVVGAFF. The CDR3, as DNA: TGTGCCAGCAGCGTAGTCGGAGCTTTCTTT.

The V and J genes are TRBV19 and TRBJ1-1, with 7 nucleotides matching TRBD1. The germline gives CDR1 LNHDA, CDR2 SQIVND (reference sequence). The CDR3 runs 14 residues. The V segment lost 5 bases and the J segment 0 bases; nucleotides outside the gene matches: 3. The CDR3 bases are TGTGCCAGTAGTTCCAGGGGGATGAACACTGAAGCTTTCTTT. Encoded protein: CASSSRGMNTEAFF.

The gene calls are TRBV5-1 and TRBJ2-5; D is possibly TRBD1 (6 bases). The V end lost 4 bases, the J end lost 5 bases, and 15 bases lay between the germline ends. In germline, CDR1 is SGHRS, CDR2 YFSETQ. The length of the CDR3 is 14 residues. The CDR3 coding sequence is TGCGCCAGCAGCGGCGACAGGTTCGGGGAGACCCAGTACTTC. Protein: CASSGDRFGETQYF. Complete variable domain (other parts from reference TRBV5-1 and TRBJ2-5): KAGVTQTPRYLIKTRGQQVTLSCSPISGHRSVSWYQQTPGQGLQFLFEYFSETQRNKGNFPGRFSGRQFSNSRSEMNVSTLELGDSALYLCASSGDRFGETQYFGPGTRLLVL.

This chain links TRBV2 with TRBJ1-5; D not certain. CDR3 size: 13 residues. Germline V gene data show CDR1 as SNHLY and CDR2 as FYNNEI. V was pared by 8 bases and J by 4 bases, with 12 bases between. The CDR3 DNA sequence: TGTGCCAGCCGGAGGGTCGGTAATCAGCCCCAGCATTTT. Protein: CASRRVGNQPQHF.

The sample holds one count of this clone. This chain links TRBV29-1 with TRBJ1-1; 8 bases align to TRBD1. Germline V gene sequence: CDR1 SQVTM, CDR2 ANQGSEA. This CDR3 is built from 14 residues. The V gene end was trimmed by 7 bases and the J gene end by 11 bases; junction bases not matched to a gene: 18. Here the CDR3 reads CSAEEMGQASKAFF. As DNA, the CDR3 is TGCAGCGCTGAGGAAATGGGACAGGCGAGTAAGGCTTTCTTT.

The chain is built from TRBV5-1 and TRBJ1-1; perhaps TRBD1 as D (6 bases). Germline V gene lookup returns CDR1 SGHRS and CDR2 YFSETQ. The CDR3 covers 14 residues. V lost 3 bases and J lost 0, with 9 bases in between. The CDR3 loop reads CASSSTGLNTEAFF. The CDR3 DNA reads TGCGCCAGCAGCTCGACAGGCCTGAACACTGAAGCTTTCTTT.

The V and J genes are TRBV7-6 and TRBJ2-1; D might be TRBD2 (6 bases). The CDR3 is 13 residues long. V shed 0 bases and J shed 8 bases, with 8 bases lying between them. From germline, CDR1 is SGHVS and CDR2 FNYEAQ. The chain's CDR3 is CASSLALAHEQFF. In DNA form, the CDR3 reads TGTGCCAGCAGCTTAGCACTAGCTCATGAGCAGTTCTTC.